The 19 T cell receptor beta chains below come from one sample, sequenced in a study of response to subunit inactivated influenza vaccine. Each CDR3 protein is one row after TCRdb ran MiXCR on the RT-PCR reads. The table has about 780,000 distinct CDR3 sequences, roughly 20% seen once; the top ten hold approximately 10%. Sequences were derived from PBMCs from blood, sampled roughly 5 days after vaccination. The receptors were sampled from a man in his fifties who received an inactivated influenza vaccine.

For the CDR3, the DNA is TGCAGTGCTAGAAAAGGGTACCGTGGGAGCACAGATACGCAGTATTTT. Translation gives CSARKGYRGSTDTQYF. The chain recombines TRBV20-1 with TRBJ2-3; no clear D. Looked up from germline, CDR1 is DFQATT and CDR2 is SNEGSKA (reference sequence). This CDR3 has 16 residues. V was clipped by 2 bases and J by 0 bases, with 15 bases between them.

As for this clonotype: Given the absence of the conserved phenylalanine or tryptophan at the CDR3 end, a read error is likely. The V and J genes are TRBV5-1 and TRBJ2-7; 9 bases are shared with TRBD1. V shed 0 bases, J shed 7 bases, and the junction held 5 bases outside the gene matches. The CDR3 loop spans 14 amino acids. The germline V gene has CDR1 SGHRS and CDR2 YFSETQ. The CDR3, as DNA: TGCGCCAGCAGCTTGGGGGACAGGGTCGGAGAGCAGTACATC. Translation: CASSLGDRVGEQYI.

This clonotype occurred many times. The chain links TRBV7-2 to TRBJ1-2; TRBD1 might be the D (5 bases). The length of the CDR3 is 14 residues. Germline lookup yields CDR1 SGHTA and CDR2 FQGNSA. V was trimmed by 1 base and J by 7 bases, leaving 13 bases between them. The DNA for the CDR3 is TGTGCCAGCAGCTTAGGCGGCAGGGCCCTTGGCTACACCTTC. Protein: CASSLGGRALGYTF.

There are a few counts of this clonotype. CDR3 bases: TGCAGCGTTCTGATCTCTGGAAACACCATATATTTT. Protein: CSVLISGNTIYF. The chain joins TRBV29-1 to TRBJ1-3, with D unresolved. Germline V gene lookup returns CDR1 SQVTM and CDR2 ANQGSEA. The V end was cut by 5 bases, the J end by 0 bases, with 5 bases between. The CDR3 has 12 residues. The full variable domain, with the rest looked up from reference TRBV29-1 and TRBJ1-3, is SAVISQKPSRDICQRGTSLTIQCQVDSQVTMMFWYRQQPGQSLTLIATANQGSEATYESGFVIDKFPISRPNLTFSTLTVSNMSPEDSSIYLCSVLISGNTIYFGEGSWLTVV.

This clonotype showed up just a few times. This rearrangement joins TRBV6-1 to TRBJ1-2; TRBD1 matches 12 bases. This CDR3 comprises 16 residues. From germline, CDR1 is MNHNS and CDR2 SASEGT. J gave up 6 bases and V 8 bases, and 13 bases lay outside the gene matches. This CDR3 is CASGLWRDRGRNGYTF. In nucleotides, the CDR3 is TGTGCCAGCGGGCTATGGCGGGACAGGGGGCGAAATGGCTACACCTTC.

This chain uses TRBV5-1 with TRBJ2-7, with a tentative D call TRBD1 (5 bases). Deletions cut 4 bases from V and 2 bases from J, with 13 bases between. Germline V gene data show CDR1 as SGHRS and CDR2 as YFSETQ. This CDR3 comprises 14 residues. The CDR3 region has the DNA TGCGCCAGCAGCCTCACCACAGGACCCTACGAGCAGTACTTC. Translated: CASSLTTGPYEQYF.

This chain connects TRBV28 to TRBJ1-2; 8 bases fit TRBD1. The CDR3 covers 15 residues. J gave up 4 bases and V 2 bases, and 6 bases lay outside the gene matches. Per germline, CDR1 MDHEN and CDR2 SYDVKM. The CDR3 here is CASSLGSQGAYGYTF. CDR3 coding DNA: TGTGCCAGCAGTTTAGGGTCGCAGGGGGCCTATGGCTACACCTTC.

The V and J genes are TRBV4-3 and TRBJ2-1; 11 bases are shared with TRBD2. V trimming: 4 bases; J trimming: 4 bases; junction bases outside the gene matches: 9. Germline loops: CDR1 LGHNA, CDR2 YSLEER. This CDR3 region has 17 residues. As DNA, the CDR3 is TGCGCCAGCAGCCCAAAACAGACTAGCGGGACGTACAATGAGCAGTTCTTC. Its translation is CASSPKQTSGTYNEQFF.

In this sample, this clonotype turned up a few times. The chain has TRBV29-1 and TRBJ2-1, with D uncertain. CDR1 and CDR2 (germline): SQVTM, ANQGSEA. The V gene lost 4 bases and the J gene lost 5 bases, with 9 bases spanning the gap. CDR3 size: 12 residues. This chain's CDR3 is CSVGGLNNEQFF. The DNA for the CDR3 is TGCAGCGTTGGTGGGCTTAACAATGAGCAGTTCTTC.

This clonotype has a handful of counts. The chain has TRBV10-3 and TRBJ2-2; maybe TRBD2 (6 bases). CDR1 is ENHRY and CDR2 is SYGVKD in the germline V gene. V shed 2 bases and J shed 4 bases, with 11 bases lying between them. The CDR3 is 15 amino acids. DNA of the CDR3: TGTGCCATCAGTGAGAAGACTAGTTTCACCGGGGAGCTGTTTTTT. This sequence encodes CAISEKTSFTGELFF.

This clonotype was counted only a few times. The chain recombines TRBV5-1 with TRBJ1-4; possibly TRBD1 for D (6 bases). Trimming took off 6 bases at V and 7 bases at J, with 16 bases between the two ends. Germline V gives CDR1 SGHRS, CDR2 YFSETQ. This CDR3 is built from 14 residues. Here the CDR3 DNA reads TGCGCCAGCACCCAGGGGAGGGCAGGTGAAAAACTGTTTTTT. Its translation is CASTQGRAGEKLFF.

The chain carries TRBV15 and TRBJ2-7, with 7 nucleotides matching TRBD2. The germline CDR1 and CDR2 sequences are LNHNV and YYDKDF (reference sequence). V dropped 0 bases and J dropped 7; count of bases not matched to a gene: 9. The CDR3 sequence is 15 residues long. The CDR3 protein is CATSRDWGGGREQYF. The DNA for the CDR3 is TGTGCCACCAGCAGAGATTGGGGGGGTGGAAGGGAGCAGTACTTC.

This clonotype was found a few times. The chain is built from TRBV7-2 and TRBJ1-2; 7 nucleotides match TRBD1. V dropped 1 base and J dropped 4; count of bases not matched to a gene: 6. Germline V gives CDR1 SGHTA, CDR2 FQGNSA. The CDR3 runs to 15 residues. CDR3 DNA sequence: TGTGCCAGCAGCTTAGTTACAGGGGACCTCTATGGCTACACCTTC. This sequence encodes CASSLVTGDLYGYTF.

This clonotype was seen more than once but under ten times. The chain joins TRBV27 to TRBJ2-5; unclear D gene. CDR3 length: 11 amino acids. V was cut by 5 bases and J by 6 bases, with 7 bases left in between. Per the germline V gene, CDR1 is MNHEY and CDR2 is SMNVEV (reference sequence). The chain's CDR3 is CASSPQKTQYF. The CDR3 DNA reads TGTGCCAGCAGTCCTCAAAAGACCCAGTACTTC.

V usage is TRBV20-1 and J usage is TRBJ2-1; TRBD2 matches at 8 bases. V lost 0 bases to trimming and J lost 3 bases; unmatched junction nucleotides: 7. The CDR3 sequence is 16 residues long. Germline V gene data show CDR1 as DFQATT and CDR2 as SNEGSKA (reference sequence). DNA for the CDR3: TGCAGTGCTAGAGATACAATAGCGGGAAGCTACAATGAGCAGTTCTTC. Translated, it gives CSARDTIAGSYNEQFF.

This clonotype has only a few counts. The CDR3 DNA follows: TGTGCCAGCAGTTACTCGATACAAGGGGGGAATCGCAATGAGCAGTTCTTC. Amino acids: CASSYSIQGGNRNEQFF. This sequence joins TRBV6-5 and TRBJ2-1; D possibly uses TRBD1 or TRBD2 (6 bases each). Germline V lookup: CDR1 MNHEY, CDR2 SVGAGI. The CDR3 runs to 17 residues. Trimming removed 0 bases at V and 6 bases at J, with 18 bases between.

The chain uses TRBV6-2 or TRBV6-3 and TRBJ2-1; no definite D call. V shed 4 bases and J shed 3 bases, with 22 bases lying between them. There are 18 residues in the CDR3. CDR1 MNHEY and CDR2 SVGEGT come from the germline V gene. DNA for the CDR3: TGTGCCAGCAGTTTTGACTTGCGGACCCCAGGCCTCTACAATGAGCAGTTCTTC. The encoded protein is CASSFDLRTPGLYNEQFF.

CDR3 protein: CASNLRGTGELFF. The CDR3 DNA reads as TGTGCCAGCAACCTGAGGGGTACCGGGGAGCTGTTTTTT. This sequence joins TRBV5-4 and TRBJ2-2; the D call may be TRBD1 or TRBD2 (5 bases each). CDR3 length: 13 amino acids. The germline gives CDR1 SGHNT, CDR2 YYREEE (reference sequence). Trimming shortened V by 6 bases and J by 5 bases, and 11 bases separated the two germline ends.

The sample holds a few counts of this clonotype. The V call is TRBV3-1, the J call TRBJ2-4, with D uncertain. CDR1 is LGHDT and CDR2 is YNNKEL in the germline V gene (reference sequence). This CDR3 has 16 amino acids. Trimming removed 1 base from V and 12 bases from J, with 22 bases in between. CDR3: CASSQGIGRLDVGQYF. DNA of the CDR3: TGTGCCAGCAGCCAAGGGATAGGGCGGCTAGATGTGGGTCAGTACTTC.